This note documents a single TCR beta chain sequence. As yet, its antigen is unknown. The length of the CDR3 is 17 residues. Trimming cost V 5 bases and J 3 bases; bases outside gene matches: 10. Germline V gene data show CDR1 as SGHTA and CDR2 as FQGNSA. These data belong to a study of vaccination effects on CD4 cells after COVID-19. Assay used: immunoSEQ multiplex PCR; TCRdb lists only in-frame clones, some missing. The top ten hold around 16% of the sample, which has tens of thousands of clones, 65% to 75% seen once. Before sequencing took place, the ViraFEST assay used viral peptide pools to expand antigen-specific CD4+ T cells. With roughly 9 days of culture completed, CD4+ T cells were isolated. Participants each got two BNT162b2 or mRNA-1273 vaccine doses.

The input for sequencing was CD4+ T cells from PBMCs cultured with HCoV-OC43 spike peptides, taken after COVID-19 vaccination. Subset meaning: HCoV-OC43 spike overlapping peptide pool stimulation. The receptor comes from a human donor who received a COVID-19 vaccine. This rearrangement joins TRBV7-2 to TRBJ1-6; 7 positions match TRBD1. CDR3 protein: CASSGRGWDSYNSPLHF. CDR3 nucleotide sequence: TGTGCCAGCAGCGGAAGGGGGTGGGACAGCTATAATTCACCCCTCCACTTT.